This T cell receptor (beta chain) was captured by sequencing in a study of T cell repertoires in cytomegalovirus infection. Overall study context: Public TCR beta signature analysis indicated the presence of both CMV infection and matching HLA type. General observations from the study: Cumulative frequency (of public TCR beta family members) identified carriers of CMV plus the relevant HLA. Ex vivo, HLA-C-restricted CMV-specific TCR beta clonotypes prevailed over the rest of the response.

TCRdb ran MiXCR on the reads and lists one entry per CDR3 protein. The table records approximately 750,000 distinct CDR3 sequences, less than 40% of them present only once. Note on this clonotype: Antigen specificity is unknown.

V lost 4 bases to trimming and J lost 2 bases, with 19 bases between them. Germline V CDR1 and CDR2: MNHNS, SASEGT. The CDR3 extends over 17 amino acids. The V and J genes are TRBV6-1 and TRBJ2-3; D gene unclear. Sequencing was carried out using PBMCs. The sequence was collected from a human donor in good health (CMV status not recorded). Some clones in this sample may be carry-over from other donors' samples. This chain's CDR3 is CASSVDFFRHATDTQYF. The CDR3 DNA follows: TGTGCCAGCAGTGTTGATTTCTTTCGACATGCCACAGATACGCAGTATTTT.